The next 5 T cell receptor beta chains were all read from a single sample in a study of blood T cells in healthy people across ages. For the second PCR, which ran for roughly 6 to 12 cycles, a sample-barcoded 5' primer and a J-beta primer mix were used. Using its own MiXCR run on the 5' RACE reads, TCRdb lists one record per CDR3 protein. In the table there are about 1.5 million distinct CDR3 sequences, about 40% of which are singletons. Sequenced: blood. Receptor source: a woman aged 18-30 years in good health.

As for this clonotype: Sequence at one end of the junction differs from germline and may be a read error. This rearrangement joins TRBV12-3 or TRBV12-4 to TRBJ2-5, with TRBD2 matching 13 bases. CDR3 size: 15 residues. This CDR3 is CASSGGTSGKESQYF. The CDR3 DNA sequence: TGTGCCAGCAGTGGAGGGACTAGCGGGAAAGAGAGCCAGTACTTC.

This clonotype was recorded a few times. The gene calls are TRBV27 and TRBJ2-5; 7 nucleotides agree with TRBD1. J was trimmed by 1 base and V by 4 bases; bases with no gene match: 3. CDR1 is MNHEY, CDR2 SMNVEV, per germline (reference sequence). This CDR3 region has 14 residues. Written as DNA, the CDR3 is TGTGCCAGCAGTTCGACAGGGCTCCAAGAGACCCAGTACTTC. Translating it yields CASSSTGLQETQYF.

The V call is TRBV28, the J call TRBJ2-3; D possibly corresponds to TRBD1 (6 bases). The CDR3 is 16 amino acids. CDR1 and CDR2 (germline): MDHEN, SYDVKM. V was clipped by 5 bases and J by 3 bases, with 18 bases between them. The CDR3 is CASSPMGHQATDTQYF. CDR3 bases: TGTGCCAGCAGTCCCATGGGACATCAGGCAACAGATACGCAGTATTTT.

V and J are TRBV9 and TRBJ2-7, with D maybe TRBD2 (5 bases). Germline V gene data show CDR1 as SGDLS and CDR2 as YYNGEE. The CDR3 is made up of 15 amino acids. The V and J ends lost 0 bases and 3 bases respectively, with 13 bases between them. CDR3 amino acids: CASSVAPSRGYEQYF. CDR3 coding DNA: TGTGCCAGCAGCGTAGCACCTAGCCGGGGCTACGAGCAGTACTTC. Drawing the rest from reference TRBV9 and TRBJ2-7, the complete variable domain is DSGVTQTPKHLITATGQRVTLRCSPRSGDLSVYWYQQSLDQGLQFLIQYYNGEERAKGNILERFSAQQFPDLHSELNLSSLELGDSALYFCASSVAPSRGYEQYFGPGTRLTVT.

The chain has TRBV12-3 or TRBV12-4 and TRBJ1-1; unclear D gene. The length of the CDR3 is 13 residues. The germline V and J ends were trimmed by 7 bases and 3 bases, with 12 bases remaining between them. The CDR3 sequence is CASTWVRDTEAFF. CDR3 nucleotide sequence: TGTGCCAGCACTTGGGTGAGGGACACTGAAGCTTTCTTT.